The 30 T cell receptor beta chains below all came from one sample that was sequenced in a study of shared clonotypes between healthy human individuals. TCRdb keeps only in-frame clones here, not all; method: immunoSEQ multiplex PCR. The sample shows about 2.3 million clones, more than 80% of them seen only once. The specimen was naive CD4+ T cells from PBMCs. Stated subset: CD45RA+ positively selected. These TCRs come from a man between 18 and 35 years old in good health. Some clones in this sample may be carry-over from other donors' samples.

This chain connects TRBV2 to TRBJ1-1; weak D call: TRBD1 (5 bases). Trimming cost V 5 bases and J 3 bases, with 10 bases left between them. CDR1 is SNHLY, CDR2 FYNNEI, per germline. The CDR3 has 13 amino acids. The CDR3 region is CASSMRGDTEAFF. CDR3 sequence (DNA): TGTGCCAGCAGTATGAGAGGGGACACTGAAGCTTTCTTT.

The rearrangement uses TRBV7-2 and TRBJ1-4, with TRBD1 matching over 11 bases. The CDR3 extends over 17 amino acids. CDR1 is SGHTA and CDR2 is FQGNSA in the germline V gene. With V trimmed by 4 bases and J by 6 bases, 10 bases remained unmatched. DNA for the CDR3: TGTGCCAGCAGCTATCTCCCGGGACAGGGGGAACATGAAAAACTGTTTTTT. Its protein is CASSYLPGQGEHEKLFF.

The chain couples TRBV7-3 to TRBJ2-7; D is possibly TRBD1 (5 bases). The CDR3 extends over 12 amino acids. The germline V and J ends were trimmed by 1 base and 6 bases, with 7 bases remaining between them. Germline CDR1 is SGHTA and CDR2 is FQGTGA. The CDR3 sequence: CASSLSGAEQYF. In DNA form, the CDR3 reads TGTGCCAGCAGCTTAAGTGGGGCCGAGCAGTACTTC.

This chain connects TRBV27 to TRBJ2-3, with D unresolved. Trimming took off 8 bases at V and 0 bases at J, with 12 bases between the two ends. In germline, CDR1 is MNHEY, CDR2 SMNVEV (reference sequence). This CDR3 contains 14 residues. The DNA of the CDR3 is TGTGCCAGCCTCGGGCGCTCTAGCACAGATACGCAGTATTTT. The encoded protein is CASLGRSSTDTQYF.

The table lists this clone with a few counts. Other DNA sequences within the sample encode an identical CDR3. J is TRBJ1-1 and V is TRBV2; D is unresolved. V was cut by 6 bases and J by 0 bases, with 2 bases left in between. This CDR3 comprises 11 residues. Germline lookup yields CDR1 SNHLY and CDR2 FYNNEI. CDR3 nucleotide sequence: TGTGCCAGCAGCATGAACACTGAAGCTTTCTTT. Translation gives CASSMNTEAFF.

J is TRBJ2-5 and V is TRBV7-6, with TRBD2 matching 11 bases. CDR1 SGHVS and CDR2 FNYEAQ come from the germline V gene. V dropped 0 bases and J dropped 2; count of bases not matched to a gene: 5. The CDR3 is made up of 17 amino acids. DNA for the CDR3: TGTGCCAGCAGCTTAGCGGGGCTAGCGGGAGGACAAGAGACCCAGTACTTC. Translated, it gives CASSLAGLAGGQETQYF. Full variable domain (rest looked up from reference TRBV7-6 and TRBJ2-5): GAGVSQSPRYKVTKRGQDVALRCDPISGHVSLYWYRQALGQGPEFLTYFNYEAQQDKSGLPNDRFSAERPEGSISTLTIQRTEQRDSAMYRCASSLAGLAGGQETQYFGPGTRLLVL.

Comments on this clone: The same CDR3 can be traced to other DNA sequences in this sample. The genes are TRBV5-1 and TRBJ2-5; 11 bases match TRBD2. The V gene's germline CDR1 is SGHRS and CDR2 YFSETQ. The CDR3 consists of 15 residues. Losses at the gene ends were 3 bases for V and 4 bases for J; bases not matched to a gene: 5. The CDR3 DNA reads as TGCGCCAGCAGCTGGGGTCTAGCGGGAGGAGAGACCCAGTACTTC. Translating gives CASSWGLAGGETQYF.

Turning to this clone: At the DNA level, this CDR3 is encoded by other sequences in the same sample as well. The V and J genes are TRBV5-1 and TRBJ2-7; the match to TRBD1 covers 10 bases. CDR1 SGHRS and CDR2 YFSETQ come from the germline V gene. Unmatched junction bases numbered 1, after V lost 4 bases and J lost 0 bases. This CDR3 is built from 14 residues. The CDR3 region is CASSRTGGSYEQYF. The CDR3, as DNA: TGCGCCAGCAGCCGGACAGGGGGCTCCTACGAGCAGTACTTC.

J is TRBJ1-5 and V is TRBV28, with D possibly matching TRBD1 (5 bases). V lost 5 bases and J lost 0, with 20 bases in between. This CDR3 is 18 amino acids long. The germline V gene encodes CDR1 MDHEN and CDR2 SYDVKM. The CDR3 region is CASSLTRLGTYSNQPQHF. CDR3 nucleotide sequence: TGTGCCAGCAGTCTGACAAGACTCGGGACCTATAGCAATCAGCCCCAGCATTTT.

The chain recombines TRBV15 with TRBJ2-7, with 9 positions matching TRBD1. Germline V gene data show CDR1 as LNHNV and CDR2 as YYDKDF (reference sequence). V shed 0 bases, J shed 4 bases, and the junction held 4 bases outside the gene matches. The CDR3 sequence is 15 residues long. The CDR3: CATSREGDRVYEQYF. The CDR3 DNA reads as TGTGCCACCAGCAGAGAGGGGGACAGGGTTTACGAGCAGTACTTC.

The chain carries TRBV6-1 and TRBJ1-1; 7 nucleotides agree with TRBD1. V dropped 4 bases and J dropped 4; count of bases not matched to a gene: 6. The CDR3 is made up of 14 amino acids. Per the germline V gene, CDR1 is MNHNS and CDR2 is SASEGT. CDR3 nucleotides: TGTGCCAGCAGTGGGGGACAGATTACCACTGAAGCTTTCTTT. Translating gives CASSGGQITTEAFF.

This chain uses TRBV28 with TRBJ1-2; D remains unclear. The CDR3 length is 15 residues. Germline CDR1 and CDR2: MDHEN and SYDVKM. Deletions cut 8 bases from V and 4 bases from J, with 20 bases between. The DNA of the CDR3 is TGTGCCAGCCGTCTCTCTCTCGTGGAACCCTATGGCTACACCTTC. This gives the protein CASRLSLVEPYGYTF.

The rearrangement links TRBV5-1 to TRBJ2-1; 7 bases line up with TRBD1. The CDR3 loop spans 13 amino acids. The ends lost 3 bases at V and 9 bases at J; junction bases unmatched: 6. CDR1 SGHRS and CDR2 YFSETQ come from the germline V gene. For the CDR3, the DNA is TGCGCCAGCAGCTCCGGACAGGCGGGTGAGCAGTTCTTC. Protein: CASSSGQAGEQFF.

This rearrangement joins TRBV15 to TRBJ2-5, with D possibly being TRBD2 (6 bases). The CDR3 contains 17 residues. V was trimmed by 3 bases and J by 3 bases, leaving 20 bases between them. The germline V gene encodes CDR1 LNHNV and CDR2 YYDKDF (reference sequence). The CDR3 DNA sequence: TGTGCCACCAGCAGGAGGGCTTGGATCGGCGGGAAAGAGACCCAGTACTTC. It specifies CATSRRAWIGGKETQYF.

The J gene is TRBJ1-4, the V gene TRBV4-2; D is unclear. V shed 1 base and J shed 5 bases, with 5 bases lying between them. Germline V gene data show CDR1 as LGHNA and CDR2 as YNFKEQ. The CDR3 covers 13 residues. The CDR3 is CASSQGHNEKLFF. In DNA, the CDR3 is TGTGCCAGCAGCCAAGGGCACAATGAAAAACTGTTTTTT.

The rearrangement uses TRBV6-6 and TRBJ1-1, with no clear D. The V end was cut by 0 bases, the J end by 4 bases, with 9 bases between. The CDR3 has 14 residues. Germline V gene lookup returns CDR1 MNHNY and CDR2 SVGAGI (reference sequence). The CDR3 loop reads CASSYSYQGTEAFF. CDR3 bases: TGTGCCAGCAGTTACTCGTACCAAGGCACTGAAGCTTTCTTT.

In its sample, this clone was seen once. The chain employs TRBV6-1 and TRBJ2-3; 8 bases line up with TRBD1. CDR3 length equals 15 residues. V was clipped by 6 bases and J by 0 bases; unmatched bases: 5. Germline CDR1 MNHNS, CDR2 SASEGT. This CDR3 is CASSDRDRSTDTQYF. The DNA for the CDR3 is TGTGCCAGCAGCGACCGGGACAGGAGCACAGATACGCAGTATTTT.

J is TRBJ2-2 and V is TRBV10-2; unclear D gene. This CDR3 spans 14 amino acids. Trimming removed 5 bases from V and 5 bases from J, with 12 bases in between. Per the germline V gene, CDR1 is WSHSY and CDR2 is SAAADI. In DNA, the CDR3 is TGCGCCAGCAGTCGGGCGGCAACAACCGGGGAGCTGTTTTTT. Encoded protein: CASSRAATTGELFF.

The chain recombines TRBV2 with TRBJ2-2; TRBD2 aligns across 13 bases. J gave up 13 bases and V 3 bases, and 8 bases lay outside the gene matches. This CDR3 is 15 amino acids long. Looked up from germline, CDR1 is SNHLY and CDR2 is FYNNEI. As DNA, the CDR3 is TGTGCCAGCAGTGAGGGACTAGCGGGAATCAATGCGCTGTTTTTT. This gives the protein CASSEGLAGINALFF.

The chain links TRBV11-3 to TRBJ2-2, with TRBD2 matching 7 bases. CDR3 length equals 16 residues. CDR1 SGHNT and CDR2 YENEEA come from the germline V gene. V lost 3 bases to trimming and J lost 2 bases; unmatched junction nucleotides: 6. CDR3: CASSLGAGINTGELFF. CDR3 in DNA: TGTGCCAGCAGCTTGGGAGCGGGAATTAACACCGGGGAGCTGTTTTTT. Filled out from reference TRBV11-3 and TRBJ2-2, the complete variable domain reads EAGVVQSPRYKIIEKKQPVAFWCNPISGHNTLYWYLQNLGQGPELLIRYENEEAVDDSQLPKDRFSAERLKGVDSTLKIQPAELGDSAVYLCASSLGAGINTGELFFGEGSRLTVL.

The chain joins TRBV21-1 to TRBJ2-2; the D call TRBD2 from the table was never checked on the DNA. TRBV21-1 is tagged as a pseudogene. CDR3 size: 20 residues. The CDR3 DNA follows: TGTGCCAGCAGCAAAGTTAAGGCGGCTAGCGGAGCTCCGAACACCGGGGAGCTGTTTTTT. The encoded protein is CASSKVKAASGAPNTGELFF.

This chain links TRBV15 with TRBJ2-1; weak D call: TRBD1 (5 bases). Trimming pared 4 bases from V and 1 base from J, leaving 11 bases between. The CDR3 is 15 amino acids. Germline CDR1 reads LNHNV; CDR2 reads YYDKDF (reference sequence). Here the CDR3 reads CATSIGVGSYNEQFF. The CDR3 DNA is TGTGCCACCAGCATAGGGGTAGGGTCCTACAATGAGCAGTTCTTC.

The rearrangement links TRBV7-2 to TRBJ1-4, with TRBD1 identical over 7 bases. Germline V lookup: CDR1 SGHTA, CDR2 FQGNSA. With 6 bases clipped from V and 5 bases from J, the junction kept 9 bases outside the gene matches. The CDR3 spans 15 residues. The CDR3 region is CASRLSGGWNEKLFF. The CDR3 coding sequence is TGTGCCAGCAGGCTCTCAGGGGGGTGGAATGAAAAACTGTTTTTT.

The chain is built from TRBV5-8 and TRBJ1-2; the D is unclear. The CDR3 contains 15 residues. Trimming stripped 6 bases from V and 3 bases from J, with 18 bases between. CDR1 SGHTS and CDR2 YDEGEE come from the germline V gene. CDR3 loop: CASTHGAMGYYGYTF. CDR3 DNA sequence: TGTGCCAGCACCCATGGAGCAATGGGTTACTATGGCTACACCTTC.

The gene calls are TRBV18 and TRBJ2-7, with D perhaps given as TRBD1 or TRBD2 (5 bases each). The CDR3 runs 15 residues. The V gene lost 0 bases and the J gene lost 0 bases, with 9 bases spanning the gap. Germline assignment: CDR1 KGHSH and CDR2 LQKENI. The CDR3 region has the DNA TGTGCCAGCTCACCACCGGGACGGGTCTCCTACGAGCAGTACTTC. It is translated as CASSPPGRVSYEQYF.

V and J are TRBV7-6 and TRBJ2-7; D is ambiguous. The V gene's germline CDR1 is SGHVS and CDR2 FNYEAQ. The CDR3 totals 11 residues. V dropped 4 bases and J dropped 5 bases, with 6 bases sitting between them. The CDR3 is CASSSDNEQYF. The CDR3 DNA sequence: TGTGCCAGCAGCTCCGACAACGAGCAGTACTTC.

The genes are TRBV2 and TRBJ1-4; no reliable D call. Trimming took off 8 bases at V and 3 bases at J, with 10 bases between the two ends. The CDR3 is 13 amino acids. Germline V gene lookup returns CDR1 SNHLY and CDR2 FYNNEI. CDR3 amino acids: CASHQEANEKLFF. The CDR3 region has the DNA TGTGCCAGCCATCAAGAAGCTAATGAAAAACTGTTTTTT.

The chain uses TRBV5-4 and TRBJ2-5; no clear D. Trimming stripped 6 bases from V and 2 bases from J, with 17 bases between. Germline V gene sequence: CDR1 SGHNT, CDR2 YYREEE (reference sequence). The CDR3 consists of 15 residues. The CDR3 protein is CASNQDPTQQETQYF. The CDR3 DNA is TGTGCCAGCAACCAAGACCCGACCCAACAAGAGACCCAGTACTTC.

The gene calls are TRBV5-4 and TRBJ2-1; D gene ambiguous. CDR1 and CDR2 from the germline V gene are SGHNT and YYREEE (reference sequence). V was pared by 6 bases and J by 2 bases, with 18 bases between. The CDR3 covers 16 residues. The CDR3 loop is CASILTPFETYNEQFF. The CDR3 nucleotides read TGTGCCAGCATCCTCACTCCTTTCGAGACCTACAATGAGCAGTTCTTC.

This rearrangement joins TRBV6-1 to TRBJ2-5; D could derive from TRBD1 or TRBD2 (6 bases each). The length of the CDR3 is 13 residues. V lost 3 bases and J 5 bases, leaving 10 bases between the germline ends. Germline-derived CDR1 and CDR2 are MNHNS and SASEGT. CDR3 nucleotide sequence: TGTGCCAGCAGTGATACAGGGAGGGAGACCCAGTACTTC. The encoded protein is CASSDTGRETQYF.